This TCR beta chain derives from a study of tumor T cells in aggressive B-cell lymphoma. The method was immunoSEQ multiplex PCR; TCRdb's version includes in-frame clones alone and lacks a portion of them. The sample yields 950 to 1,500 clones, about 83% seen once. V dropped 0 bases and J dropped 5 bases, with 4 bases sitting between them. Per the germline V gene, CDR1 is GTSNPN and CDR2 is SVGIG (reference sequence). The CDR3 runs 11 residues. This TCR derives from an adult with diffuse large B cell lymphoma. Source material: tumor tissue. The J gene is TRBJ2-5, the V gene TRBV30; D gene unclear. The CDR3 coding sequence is TGTGCCTGGAGTGTACAGGAGACCCAGTACTTC. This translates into CAWSVQETQYF.